The TCR beta chain under discussion was sequenced for a study of blood T cell repertoires in COVID-19. Study summary: Samples taken during acute and convalescent COVID-19 were collected in the United States, Italy and Spain. PBMCs, B-cell-depleted T cells, or T cells were the source of the cDNA or gDNA that made up the material.

Authors' analysis steps: Reference gene primer amplification yielded estimated nucleated cell counts. Only in-frame clones appear in the TCRdb table, and some are missing; sequencing was by immunoSEQ multiplex PCR. That table is the source of V, J and clone size, and D and trimming were worked out from the DNA. The data show about 180,000 clones, roughly 84% seen once. The V and J ends lost 0 bases and 6 bases, in that order; junction bases with no gene match: 5. The germline CDR1 and CDR2 sequences are MNHEY and SVGAGI. The CDR3 has 14 amino acids. The sample taken for sequencing was peripheral blood. The chain has TRBV6-5 and TRBJ2-7, with TRBD1 identical over 7 bases. The receptor comes from a human donor in a cohort sampled during active COVID-19. In DNA, the CDR3 is TGTGCCAGCAGTTACTCGTTAGGGGGCGGCGAGCAGTACTTC. Encoded protein: CASSYSLGGGEQYF.